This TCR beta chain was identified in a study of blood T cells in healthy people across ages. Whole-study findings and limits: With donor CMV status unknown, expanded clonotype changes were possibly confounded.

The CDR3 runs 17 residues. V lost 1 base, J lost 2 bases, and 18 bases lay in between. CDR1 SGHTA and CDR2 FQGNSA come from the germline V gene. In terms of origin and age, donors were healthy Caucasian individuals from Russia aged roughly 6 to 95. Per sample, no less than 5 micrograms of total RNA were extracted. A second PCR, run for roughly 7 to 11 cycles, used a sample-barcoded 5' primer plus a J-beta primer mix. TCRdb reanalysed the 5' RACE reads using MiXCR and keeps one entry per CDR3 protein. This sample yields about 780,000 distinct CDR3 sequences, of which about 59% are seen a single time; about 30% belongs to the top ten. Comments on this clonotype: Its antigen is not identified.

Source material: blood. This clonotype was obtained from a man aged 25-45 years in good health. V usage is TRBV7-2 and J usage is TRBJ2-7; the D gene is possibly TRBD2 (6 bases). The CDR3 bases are TGTGCCAGCAGCTTAGGACCGGACGGGAGCTCAACCTACGAGCAGTACTTC. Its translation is CASSLGPDGSSTYEQYF.